This is a list of T cell receptor beta chains from one sample in a study of blood T cells in healthy people across ages. TCRdb independently ran MiXCR on the 5' RACE reads; one entry per CDR3 protein. The data hold about 810,000 distinct CDR3 sequences, with 35% to 40% observed a single time. Source material: blood. Receptor source: a young man in good health. Both conserved end residues are part of each CDR3. The D gene is left open where the match is weak. Rows give clone size only sometimes, using once, few, many, or a class for an expanded clone.

TRBJ2-5 | few | TRBV10-3 | TRBD2 | 13 | TGTGCCATCAGGACTAGCGGAGAAGAGACCCAGTACTTC | CAIRTSGEETQYF
TRBJ2-5 | NA | TRBV5-1 | NA | 14 | TGCGCCAGCAGCTTGCTGAGCTATTTGGAGACCCAGTACTTC | CASSLLSYLETQYF
TRBJ2-3 | many | TRBV4-2 | TRBD2 | 16 | TGTGCCAGCAGCCAAGAAGCGGGGGGACGCACAGATACGCAGTATTTT | CASSQEAGGRTDTQYF
TRBJ2-3 | NA | TRBV6-6 | NA | 12 | TGTGCCAGCAGTTACTCGGCGGGTACGCAGTATTTT | CASSYSAGTQYF
TRBJ2-7 | NA | TRBV6-2/TRBV6-3 | NA | 13 | TGTGCCAGCAGTCGGCCCCCTTCCTACGAGCAGTACTTC | CASSRPPSYEQYF
TRBJ2-1 | few | TRBV29-1 | NA | 15 | TGCAGCGTTGTTGTCGGGCCCCATAGCATGAATGAGCAGTTCTTC | CSVVVGPHSMNEQFF
TRBJ1-4 | few | TRBV15 | NA | 15 | TGTGCCACCAGCAGGGAAACAGGGCCTAATGAAAAACTGTTTTTT | CATSRETGPNEKLFF
TRBJ2-7 | NA | TRBV20-1 | TRBD2 | 16 | TGCAGTGCTAGAGATGCGATTAGCGGGGCATCCTACGAGCAGTACTTC | CSARDAISGASYEQYF
TRBJ2-7 | NA | TRBV29-1 | TRBD2 | 12 | TGCAGCGCCAAAGGGGACTACAATGAGCAGTACTTC | CSAKGDYNEQYF
TRBJ2-3 | few | TRBV5-6 | NA | 15 | TGTGCCAGCAGCTTGACGGGGACCCCCACAGATACGCAGTATTTT | CASSLTGTPTDTQYF
TRBJ2-7 | NA | TRBV3-1 | TRBD2 | 16 | TGTGCCAGCAGCCTCCGGACTAGCGGGGGTTACAATGAGCAGTACTTC | CASSLRTSGGYNEQYF
TRBJ1-5 | NA | TRBV6-6 | NA | 16 | TGTGCCAGCAGAGTTATAGAGGACAGTCGCAATCAGCCCCAGCATTTT | CASRVIEDSRNQPQHF
TRBJ2-5 | many | TRBV12-3/TRBV12-4 | NA | 14 | TGTGCCAGCAGTCAGACTAGAGGCTTGGCGACCCAGTACTTC | CASSQTRGLATQYF
TRBJ2-1 | many | TRBV20-1 | NA | 16 | TGCAGTGCTGGTCCCCTAACGGGCCGCTCCTACAATGAGCAGTTCTTC | CSAGPLTGRSYNEQFF
TRBJ1-1 | NA | TRBV14 | NA | 17 | TGTGCCAGCAGCCAAGTGGGGCGGACTAATTGGAACACTGAAGCTTTCTTT | CASSQVGRTNWNTEAFF
TRBJ2-4 | few | TRBV9 | TRBD2 | 15 | TGTGCCAGCAGCGTAGATCCAGCGGGAAACAATGAGCAGTACTTC | CASSVDPAGNNEQYF
TRBJ1-1 | NA | TRBV7-2 | NA | 14 | TGTGCCAGCAGCTTAGGCTCTGAGGGGGCTGAAGCTTTCTTT | CASSLGSEGAEAFF
TRBJ1-4 | NA | TRBV5-1 | TRBD1 | 15 | TGCGCCAGCAGCGCCCGGACAGGGCTGAATGAAAAACTGTTTTTT | CASSARTGLNEKLFF
TRBJ2-1 | many | TRBV20-1 | TRBD2 | 15 | TGCAGTGCTAGACTAGCGGGCCGCTCCTACAATGAGCAGTTCTTC | CSARLAGRSYNEQFF
TRBJ2-3 | many | TRBV12-3/TRBV12-4 | TRBD2 | 17 | TGTGCCAGCAGTACACAGGGACTAGCGACAGCCTCAGATACGCAGTATTTT | CASSTQGLATASDTQYF
TRBJ2-7 | NA | TRBV2 | NA | 11 | TGTGCCAGCAGTGGAGATGGATTAGGATACTTC | CASSGDGLGYF
TRBJ2-1 | few | TRBV7-2 | NA | 19 | TGTGCCAGCAGCCACCGACAAAAATCGGTGGGGAGCGACCGAAATGAGCAGTTCTTC | CASSHRQKSVGSDRNEQFF
TRBJ2-1 | many | TRBV12-3/TRBV12-4 | NA | 13 | TGTGCCAGCAGTATAGGACGGGACAATGAGCAGTTCTTC | CASSIGRDNEQFF
TRBJ2-1 | few | TRBV28 | NA | 12 | TGTGCCAGTCGAGGGGTGTCCAATGAGCAGTTCTTC | CASRGVSNEQFF
TRBJ1-2 | many | TRBV3-1 | TRBD1 | 14 | TGTGCCAGCAGATCCGGGACAGGGGACTATGGCTACACCTTC | CASRSGTGDYGYTF
TRBJ2-5 | NA | TRBV6-2/TRBV6-3 | TRBD2 | 14 | TGTGCCAGCAGAAAGGGACTACGGGAAGAGACCCAGTACTTC | CASRKGLREETQYF
TRBJ2-7 | many | TRBV20-1 | TRBD1 | 14 | TGCAGTGCAAGAGGGACAGAAAATTCCTACGAGCAGTACTTC | CSARGTENSYEQYF
TRBJ2-7 | NA | TRBV20-1 | TRBD2 | 14 | TGCAGTGCCAATACCCCTAGCGGGGGACTCGAGCAGTACTTC | CSANTPSGGLEQYF
TRBJ1-5 | NA | TRBV12-3/TRBV12-4 | NA | 18 | TGTGCCAGCAGTTCGGCGGGCGGGGACTATGTGGACTATCAGCCCCAGCATTTT | CASSSAGGDYVDYQPQHF
TRBJ1-1 | NA | TRBV7-6 | NA | 14 | TGTGCCAGCAGCGAAGGTTGGGGGAACACTGAAGCTTTCTTT | CASSEGWGNTEAFF
TRBJ2-1 | NA | TRBV20-1 | NA | 15 | TGCAGTGCTAGAGACCCCTGGGGGGCCGACAATGAGCAGTTCTTC | CSARDPWGADNEQFF
TRBJ1-2 | NA | TRBV6-2/TRBV6-3 | NA | 13 | TGTGCCAGCATTTACGGGGCAGGGGACGGCTACACCTTC | CASIYGAGDGYTF
TRBJ1-2 | few | TRBV28 | NA | 17 | TGTGCCAGCAGCTCCCACCTATCGGCCACAAAGGCCCATGGCTACACCTTC | CASSSHLSATKAHGYTF
TRBJ1-2 | NA | TRBV20-1 | NA | 15 | TGCAGTGCTAGAAAAGGACCGGGATCCCAATATGGCTACACCTTC | CSARKGPGSQYGYTF
TRBJ2-7 | NA | TRBV7-9 | TRBD1 | 14 | TGTGCCAGCAGCTTTGACAGGGTGTCCTACGAGCAGTACTTC | CASSFDRVSYEQYF
TRBJ1-2 | many | TRBV5-1 | NA | 14 | TGCGCCAGCAGTGTGTCGCAGGGCTCGGATGGCTACACCTTC | CASSVSQGSDGYTF
TRBJ2-3 | NA | TRBV12-3/TRBV12-4 | NA | 14 | TGTGCCAACAGTTTACCCGGGTCCACAGATACGCAGTATTTT | CANSLPGSTDTQYF
TRBJ2-5 | few | TRBV27 | NA | 15 | TGTGCCAGCAGTTTAGGAGCTAGTCGGGGAGAGACCCAGTACTTC | CASSLGASRGETQYF
TRBJ1-2 | NA | TRBV5-1 | TRBD1 | 15 | TGCGCCAGCAGCTTGGATTCGGGGGACAGCTATGGCTACACCTTC | CASSLDSGDSYGYTF
TRBJ2-1 | NA | TRBV6-5 | TRBD1 | 13 | TGTGCCAGCCGAAAGGACAGGCACAATGAGCAGTTCTTC | CASRKDRHNEQFF
TRBJ2-3 | few | TRBV7-3 | NA | 17 | TGTGCCAGCAGCTTATACGTGTCGGCGGGGTTCACAGATACGCAGTATTTT | CASSLYVSAGFTDTQYF
TRBJ1-2 | few | TRBV7-2 | NA | 14 | TGTGCCAGCAGCTTAGGGACAGATTCCTATGGCTACACCTTC | CASSLGTDSYGYTF
TRBJ1-1 | NA | TRBV13 | NA | 13 | TGTGCCAGCAGCCCCCCTATCAACACTGAAGCTTTCTTT | CASSPPINTEAFF
TRBJ1-5 | NA | TRBV20-1 | NA | 12 | TGCAGTGCTATCCGGAGGAATCAGCCCCAGCATTTT | CSAIRRNQPQHF
TRBJ2-5 | NA | TRBV5-1 | NA | 15 | TGCGCCAGCAGCTTCCTGGACAGTACCCAAGAGACCCAGTACTTC | CASSFLDSTQETQYF
TRBJ1-1 | NA | TRBV12-3/TRBV12-4 | NA | 14 | TGTGCCAGCAGTTTAAAGGGAACTGACACTAAAGCTTTCTTT | CASSLKGTDTKAFF
TRBJ1-2 | NA | TRBV2 | NA | 15 | TGTGCCAGCAGGATCAGACAGAGAGAAGGCCCTGGTTACACCTTC | CASRIRQREGPGYTF
TRBJ2-7 | NA | TRBV25-1 | NA | 16 | TGTGCCAGCAGTGAATTCGGTCCAATCCCCCCCTACGAGCAGTACTTC | CASSEFGPIPPYEQYF
TRBJ1-1 | once | TRBV5-6 | NA | 13 | TGTGCCAGCAGCTTGGAGGGGATTTCTGAAGCTTTCTTT | CASSLEGISEAFF
TRBJ1-4 | few | TRBV2 | NA | 15 | TGTGCCAGCAGCCCCTCGGCCAGGGTGGGTGAAAAACTGTTTTTT | CASSPSARVGEKLFF
TRBJ1-5 | few | TRBV5-1 | TRBD1 | 14 | TGCGCCAGCAGCCTACAGGGGTCGGATCAGCCCCAGCATTTT | CASSLQGSDQPQHF
TRBJ1-2 | NA | TRBV20-1 | NA | 15 | TGCAGTGCTAGAGAGAGAAACAGTAAACCCTATGGCTACACCTTC | CSARERNSKPYGYTF
TRBJ1-2 | few | TRBV12-3/TRBV12-4 | NA | 13 | TGTGCCAGCACCCCGGACGGGAACTATGGCTACACCTTC | CASTPDGNYGYTF
TRBJ1-5 | NA | TRBV10-3 | TRBD1 | 17 | TGTGCCATCAGCCCCCAACTCCGACAGGGACGCAATCAGCCCCAGCATTTT | CAISPQLRQGRNQPQHF
TRBJ1-5 | NA | TRBV21-1 | NA | 13 | TGTGCCAGCAGCACCCCCGGAGGTCAGCCCCAGCATTTT | CASSTPGGQPQHF
TRBJ2-1 | many | TRBV7-2 | TRBD1 | 15 | TGTGCCAGCAGCTTGGACAGGGAGAGGGTTATTGAGCAGTTCTTC | CASSLDRERVIEQFF
TRBJ2-1 | NA | TRBV20-1 | TRBD1 | 15 | TGCAGTGCTGTCCTGGGGACAGACTCGTACAATGAGCAGTTCTTC | CSAVLGTDSYNEQFF
TRBJ2-3 | many | TRBV10-3 | NA | 14 | TGTGCCATCAGAGTGGCGACTAGCACAGATACGCAGTATTTT | CAIRVATSTDTQYF
TRBJ1-1 | NA | TRBV7-2 | NA | 15 | TGTGCCAGCAGCCAAGAGGCCACGGTAGTCACTGAAGCTTTCTTT | CASSQEATVVTEAFF
TRBJ1-2 | few | TRBV20-1 | TRBD1 | 16 | TGCAGTGCTATTTCCTATGGGGCAGGGGGTCACTATGGCTACACCTTC | CSAISYGAGGHYGYTF